The entry below describes one T cell receptor (beta chain). Its antigen remains unidentified. The data stem from a study of T cells after yellow fever vaccination. The TCR cDNA carried a universal primer site and UMIs from 5'RACE template switching. TCRdb passed the 5' RACE reads through MiXCR, listing each CDR3 protein once. Among around 100,000 distinct CDR3 sequences listed, roughly 5.8% were seen once. Study-level results: Weaker in magnitude, the secondary response showed a faster peak on day 5 versus 15.

Germline CDR1 is SEHNR and CDR2 is FQNEAQ (reference sequence). CDR3 size: 14 residues. V gave up 4 bases and J gave up 8 bases; unmatched junction bases: 5. This receptor was taken from a man aged 18 to 30 who received the YFV17D yellow fever vaccine. Sequencing was performed on CD8+ T cells sorted from PBMCs, taken 10 days after the yellow fever booster vaccination. The chain joins TRBV7-9 to TRBJ1-5, with 10 nucleotides matching TRBD1. The CDR3 DNA reads TGTGCCAGCAGCTCGACAGGGGGCTTGGAGCCCCAGCATTTT. Its translation: CASSSTGGLEPQHF.